This TCR beta chain is from a study of post-analysis software for immune sequencing data. Findings and limits, study-wide: Controls showed significantly higher normalized Chao1 diversity than did multiple sclerosis patients. Comparison of patients with controls showed roughly five TRBV segments more frequent in patients, TRBV5-6, TRBV5-1 and TRBV20-1 among them.

The CDR3 has 13 amino acids. V was clipped by 7 bases and J by 4 bases, with 14 bases between them. CDR1 is MNHNS and CDR2 is SASEGT in the germline V gene. Of note for this clonotype: Its antigen is currently unknown.

Unique molecular identifiers featured in each of the TCR beta cDNA libraries. Via MiXCR, TCRdb re-called the PCR reads, giving one row per CDR3 protein. The sample contains about 680,000 distinct CDR3 sequences, 55% to 60% of which appear only once. The sequence came from a girl aged 2 to 10 with multiple sclerosis. Sequencing was carried out using blood. V and J are TRBV6-1 and TRBJ2-7; no firm D call. CDR3 bases: TGTGCCAGCATAGCCCCCCTATATTACGAGCAGTACTTC. This sequence encodes CASIAPLYYEQYF.